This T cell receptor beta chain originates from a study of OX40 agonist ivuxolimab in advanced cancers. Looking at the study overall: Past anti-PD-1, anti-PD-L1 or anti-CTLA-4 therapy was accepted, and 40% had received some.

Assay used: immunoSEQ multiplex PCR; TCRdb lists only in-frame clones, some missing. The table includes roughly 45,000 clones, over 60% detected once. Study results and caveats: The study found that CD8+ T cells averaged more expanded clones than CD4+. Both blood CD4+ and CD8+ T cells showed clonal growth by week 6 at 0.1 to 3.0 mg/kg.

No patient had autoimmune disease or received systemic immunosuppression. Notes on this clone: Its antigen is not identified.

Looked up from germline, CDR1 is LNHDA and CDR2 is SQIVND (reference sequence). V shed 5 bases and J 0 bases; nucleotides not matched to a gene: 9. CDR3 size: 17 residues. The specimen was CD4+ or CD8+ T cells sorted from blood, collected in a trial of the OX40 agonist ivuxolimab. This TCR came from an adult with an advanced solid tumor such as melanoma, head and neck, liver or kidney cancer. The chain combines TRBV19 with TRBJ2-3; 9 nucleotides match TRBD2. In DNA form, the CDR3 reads TGTGCCAGTAGTGGATGGGGACTAGCATCTAGCACAGATACGCAGTATTTT. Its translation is CASSGWGLASSTDTQYF.